The T cell receptor (beta chain) under discussion was sequenced for a study of T-cell reconstitution after alpha-beta-depleted transplantation in children. Findings and caveats of the study: After one year, T-cell counts and TCRbeta diversity mostly came from new T cells. Elevated TCRbeta diversity at day 60 was traced, in some patients, to surviving recipient T cells and thymic progenitors. Several hundred expanded graft clones reportedly supplied alpha-beta T cells about two months after transplant.

The CDR3 loop spans 18 amino acids. The V gene's germline CDR1 is MDHEN and CDR2 SYDVKM. Trimming cost V 8 bases and J 0 bases, with 24 bases left between them. Preparation of the TCRbeta library used unique molecular identifiers. Each CDR3 protein is one row after TCRdb ran MiXCR on the PCR reads. Among about 540,000 distinct CDR3 sequences listed, 27% were seen once. On this clonotype itself: Its specificity is not known.

The gene calls are TRBV28 and TRBJ2-3; D is perhaps TRBD2 (6 bases). This TCR was recovered from a boy in the first two years of life with Wiskott-Aldrich syndrome, due to receive a stem cell transplant. The sample consisted of PBMCs, taken before TCRalphabeta/CD19-depleted stem cell transplant. Here the CDR3 DNA reads TGTGCCAGCTCAGGCCCCCCCGGGACTTGGGGGAGCACAGATACGCAGTATTTT. It specifies CASSGPPGTWGSTDTQYF.